The 3 T cell receptor beta chains presented below share a single source sample, sequenced in a study of T cells in Graves' hyperthyroidism and ophthalmopathy. TCR beta CDR3 region amplification was performed from RNA transcripts. The primer set for the first-round RT-PCR of the TCR CDR3 was HTBI. A single record per CDR3 protein comes from TCRdb applying MiXCR to the multiplex PCR reads. The table includes around 430,000 distinct CDR3 sequences, 14% to 15% detected once. Material for sequencing was blood. The origin of the receptors is a woman in her thirties with Graves' hyperthyroidism.

This clonotype was seen at least ten times. The V call is TRBV3-1, the J call TRBJ2-3; 11 bases agree with TRBD2. Germline V CDR1 and CDR2: LGHDT, YNNKEL (reference sequence). J lost 0 bases, V lost 6 bases, and 5 bases had no gene match. The CDR3 is made up of 16 amino acids. As DNA, the CDR3 is TGTGCCAGCAGGCGGACTAGCGGGTTCAGCACAGATACGCAGTATTTT. This encodes CASRRTSGFSTDTQYF.

This clonotype has a count of ten or more. The chain combines TRBV30 with TRBJ1-5; 8 positions match TRBD1. The CDR3 totals 13 residues. V shed 7 bases and J 4 bases; nucleotides not matched to a gene: 6. From germline, CDR1 is GTSNPN and CDR2 SVGIG (reference sequence). The CDR3: CAYTGQGNQPQHF. DNA of the CDR3: TGTGCCTACACCGGACAGGGTAATCAGCCCCAGCATTTT.

The gene calls are TRBV7-2 and TRBJ2-4; TRBD2 aligns across 12 bases. Germline V lookup: CDR1 SGHTA, CDR2 FQGNSA. This CDR3 comprises 19 residues. V gave up 5 bases and J gave up 9 bases; unmatched junction bases: 20. The CDR3 region has the DNA TGTGCCAGCAGCCTCGGGACTAGCGGGTTCCAACTGTCCTCAGGCATTCAGTACTTC. The encoded protein is CASSLGTSGFQLSSGIQYF.